These 29 T cell receptor beta chains originate from one sample sequenced in a study of blood T cells in healthy people across ages. With a J-beta primer mix and a sample-barcoded 5' primer, a second PCR ran roughly 7 to 11 cycles. TCRdb itself ran the 5' RACE reads through MiXCR, one entry per CDR3 protein. The sample includes about 1.5 million distinct CDR3 sequences, approximately 38% of them seen just once. The material sequenced was blood. The receptor set was obtained from a woman between 18 and 29 years old in good health.

The J gene is TRBJ1-4, the V gene TRBV3-1; no firm D call. This CDR3 is built from 14 residues. V was pared by 3 bases and J by 8 bases, with 13 bases between. CDR1 LGHDT and CDR2 YNNKEL come from the germline V gene (reference sequence). The CDR3 reads CASSHTPGGEKLFF. In nucleotides, the CDR3 is TGTGCCAGCAGCCACACCCCGGGTGGAGAAAAACTGTTTTTT.

The rearrangement uses TRBV20-1 and TRBJ1-1, with 10 positions matching TRBD1. From germline, CDR1 is DFQATT and CDR2 SNEGSKA (reference sequence). With V trimmed by 6 bases and J by 11 bases, 12 bases remained unmatched. The CDR3 runs 13 residues. CDR3 sequence: CSAPSTGGQGAFF. As DNA, the CDR3 is TGCAGTGCGCCGTCGACAGGGGGCCAAGGTGCTTTCTTT.

The chain links TRBV20-1 to TRBJ1-1; D is perhaps TRBD1 (5 bases). The CDR3 spans 15 residues. CDR1 and CDR2 (germline): DFQATT, SNEGSKA (reference sequence). Trimming took 6 bases from V and 4 from J, leaving 21 bases between them. The CDR3 sequence: CSAPGAGWGVTEAFF. The CDR3 DNA reads as TGCAGTGCCCCCGGCGCAGGGTGGGGGGTCACTGAAGCTTTCTTT.

V usage is TRBV6-5 and J usage is TRBJ2-5; D may be TRBD1 or TRBD2 (7 bases each). V lost 6 bases to trimming and J lost 2 bases, with 16 bases between them. CDR1 MNHEY and CDR2 SVGAGI come from the germline V gene. The CDR3 runs 15 residues. The DNA of the CDR3 is TGTGCCAGCAGCCCAGGGGGGGGTATGCAAGAGACCCAGTACTTC. Protein: CASSPGGGMQETQYF.

The chain joins TRBV3-1 to TRBJ2-7, with a weak D call TRBD2 (6 bases). There are 20 residues in the CDR3. The germline V gene encodes CDR1 LGHDT and CDR2 YNNKEL (reference sequence). V lost 4 bases and J lost 3, with 31 bases in between. The CDR3 region has the DNA TGTGCCAGCAGCCCTGGCGGGGCGGGATACGGGACTCCCATAATCTACGAGCAGTACTTC. Its protein product is CASSPGGAGYGTPIIYEQYF.

V is TRBV29-1 and J is TRBJ1-4; D is uncertain. Germline assignment: CDR1 SQVTM and CDR2 ANQGSEA. The V gene lost 6 bases and the J gene lost 5 bases, with 7 bases spanning the gap. This CDR3 is 11 amino acids long. The CDR3 region is CSVVRNEKLFF. The DNA for the CDR3 is TGCAGCGTCGTGAGGAATGAAAAACTGTTTTTT.

This clonotype appeared a few times. The genes are TRBV15 and TRBJ2-5; D gene ambiguous. With the DNA end fitting TRBJ2-7 better, the J assignment may be wrong. CDR1 is LNHNV and CDR2 is YYDKDF in the germline V gene (reference sequence). This CDR3 contains 11 residues. CDR3 DNA: TGTGCCACCAGCAGTGGTGCCGAGCAGTACTTC. It codes for CATSSGAEQYF.

This chain links TRBV2 with TRBJ2-5; D is unresolved. Looked up from germline, CDR1 is SNHLY and CDR2 is FYNNEI. The CDR3 runs to 12 residues. Trimming removed 4 bases from V and 3 bases from J, with 6 bases in between. CDR3 amino acids: CASSGFEETQYF. As DNA, the CDR3 is TGTGCCAGCAGTGGGTTCGAAGAGACCCAGTACTTC.

The rearrangement uses TRBV21-1 and TRBJ1-2; the D segment call TRBD1 is taken from the table without a DNA check. TRBV21-1 is deemed a pseudogene. This CDR3 contains 15 residues. The CDR3 DNA is TGTGCCAGCCAAAATAACAGGGGGCGTGGGTATGGCTACACCTTC. Translated: CASQNNRGRGYGYTF.

The chain couples TRBV12-5 to TRBJ2-1; D remains unclear. This CDR3 has 13 amino acids. In germline, CDR1 is LGHNT, CDR2 FRNRAP. V was pared by 6 bases and J by 3 bases, with 9 bases between. The DNA of the CDR3 is TGTGCTAGTGGAGGACCCCGCTACAATGAGCAGTTCTTC. This translates into CASGGPRYNEQFF.

The V gene is TRBV18, the J gene TRBJ2-3, with D possibly TRBD2 on 5 matching bases. V was shortened by 1 base and J by 4 bases, with 15 bases between the two germline ends. The CDR3 contains 16 residues. Germline CDR1 reads KGHSH; CDR2 reads LQKENI. Here the CDR3 DNA reads TGTGCCAGCTCACCACTGGAGGCGGTTCAGGCAGATACGCAGTATTTT. This translates into CASSPLEAVQADTQYF.

The rearrangement uses TRBV20-1 and TRBJ1-1, with 9 bases aligning to TRBD1. J lost 5 bases, V lost 7 bases, and 5 bases had no gene match. CDR1 is DFQATT, CDR2 SNEGSKA, per germline (reference sequence). This CDR3 comprises 12 residues. The CDR3 bases are TGCAGTGTTCTACAGGGGGCAACTGAAGCTTTCTTT. This gives the protein CSVLQGATEAFF.

The CDR3 DNA reads TGTGCCAGCAGCGAGAGGTTCGGGGTCGCAACTAATGAAAAACTGTTTTTT. Protein: CASSERFGVATNEKLFF. The chain employs TRBV7-9 and TRBJ1-4; D call uncertain. The germline V gene has CDR1 SEHNR and CDR2 FQNEAQ (reference sequence). The length of the CDR3 is 17 residues. V shed 5 bases and J shed 0 bases, with 16 bases lying between them.

This clonotype is a singleton in its sample. The chain links TRBV6-5 to TRBJ2-1, with D uncertain. The DNA end favors TRBJ2-7, so the J call may be wrong. The CDR3 loop spans 15 amino acids. CDR1 and CDR2 (germline): MNHEY, SVGAGI. As DNA, the CDR3 is TGTGCCAGCAGTTACTCGAGGATCCCCTACAATGAGCAGTACTTC. Its protein product is CASSYSRIPYNEQYF.

The sample holds a few counts of this clonotype. The chain uses TRBV20-1 and TRBJ2-7, with D possibly matching TRBD1 (6 bases). The germline gives CDR1 DFQATT, CDR2 SNEGSKA (reference sequence). The CDR3 has 14 residues. V lost 0 bases, J lost 5 bases, and 14 bases lay in between. The chain's CDR3 is CSARDLAGAHEQYF. As DNA, the CDR3 is TGCAGTGCTAGAGATCTGGCAGGGGCCCACGAGCAGTACTTC.

The rearrangement links TRBV2 to TRBJ2-1, with D hard to call. The germline V gene has CDR1 SNHLY and CDR2 FYNNEI. Trimming shortened V by 6 bases and J by 5 bases, and 14 bases separated the two germline ends. The CDR3 runs to 14 residues. The CDR3 spells CASSPNLEHNEQFF. The CDR3 region has the DNA TGTGCCAGCAGCCCGAACCTGGAGCACAATGAGCAGTTCTTC.

Only a few counts were recorded for this clonotype. The V gene is TRBV4-1, the J gene TRBJ2-6; D is uncertain. Trimming removed 2 bases from V and 0 bases from J, with 8 bases in between. Germline CDR1 MGHRA, CDR2 YSYEKL. The CDR3 has 16 residues. CDR3 sequence: CASSQLITSGANVLTF. CDR3 coding DNA: TGCGCCAGCAGCCAATTAATAACCTCTGGGGCCAACGTCCTGACTTTC.

This clonotype appeared once. This chain joins TRBV30 and TRBJ1-1, with D possibly TRBD1 on 6 matching bases. Germline CDR1 GTSNPN, CDR2 SVGIG (reference sequence). Trimming left V 3 bases short and J 4 bases short, with 12 bases between. The CDR3 is 13 residues long. The DNA of the CDR3 is TGTGCCTGGAGACGGACAGAGGGCACTGAAGCTTTCTTT. Encoded protein: CAWRRTEGTEAFF.

The chain links TRBV2 to TRBJ2-7; D is perhaps TRBD1 (7 bases). The last part of the DNA fits TRBJ2-5 better; the J call may be wrong. The CDR3 is made up of 13 amino acids. Germline V lookup: CDR1 SNHLY, CDR2 FYNNEI. The CDR3 DNA follows: TGTGCCAGCAAGGAGGGGGCCATAGAGACCCAGTACTTC. Its translation: CASKEGAIETQYF.

This clonotype appeared a few times. V gene TRBV20-1 combines with J gene TRBJ2-7; D is possibly TRBD1 or TRBD2 (5 bases each). Trimming took 0 bases from V and 5 from J, leaving 8 bases between them. In germline, CDR1 is DFQATT, CDR2 SNEGSKA (reference sequence). The CDR3 has 12 residues. In DNA form, the CDR3 reads TGCAGTGCTAGAGATTGGGGGAACGAGCAGTACTTC. Translating it yields CSARDWGNEQYF.

The chain couples TRBV20-1 to TRBJ1-6; D unclear. Trimming pared 6 bases from V and 9 bases from J, leaving 9 bases between. This CDR3 has 11 residues. Looked up from germline, CDR1 is DFQATT and CDR2 is SNEGSKA (reference sequence). This chain's CDR3 is CSASLGSPLHF. The CDR3 DNA reads TGCAGTGCATCACTTGGTTCACCCCTCCACTTT.

The chain joins TRBV3-1 to TRBJ2-1, with D hard to call. The germline V and J ends were trimmed by 2 bases and 13 bases, with 15 bases remaining between them. CDR1 and CDR2 from the germline V gene are LGHDT and YNNKEL (reference sequence). This CDR3 is 13 amino acids long. Here the CDR3 reads CASSQSSGETQFF. CDR3 coding DNA: TGTGCCAGCAGCCAATCTAGTGGAGAGACCCAGTTCTTC.

This clonotype was seen only a few times. J is TRBJ2-1 and V is TRBV5-1, with 10 bases matching TRBD2. The V gene end was trimmed by 4 bases and the J gene end by 4 bases; junction bases not matched to a gene: 11. Germline V gives CDR1 SGHRS, CDR2 YFSETQ. The CDR3 sequence is 17 residues long. CDR3 coding DNA: TGCGCCAGCAGCCCTCCTCTAGCGGGGGAACTTTACAATGAGCAGTTCTTC. Protein product: CASSPPLAGELYNEQFF.

The rearrangement links TRBV3-1 to TRBJ2-5, with TRBD1 identical over 7 bases. Germline V gene sequence: CDR1 LGHDT, CDR2 YNNKEL (reference sequence). The CDR3 is 16 amino acids. J was trimmed by 11 bases and V by 2 bases; bases with no gene match: 17. The CDR3 DNA reads TGTGCCAGCAGCCAATTAGGGGGCAGCTCCTACAATGAGCAGTACTTC. As protein: CASSQLGGSSYNEQYF.

The V call is TRBV4-1, the J call TRBJ2-7, with D tentatively TRBD2 (6 bases). Trimming took 4 bases from V and 2 from J, leaving 12 bases between them. The CDR3 is made up of 14 amino acids. CDR1 and CDR2 (germline): MGHRA, YSYEKL. The CDR3 is CASSPVGGTYEQYF. In DNA, the CDR3 is TGCGCCAGCAGCCCCGTCGGGGGAACCTACGAGCAGTACTTC.

The chain combines TRBV7-9 with TRBJ2-1; 9 bases fit TRBD2. This CDR3 has 16 amino acids. Per germline, CDR1 SEHNR and CDR2 FQNEAQ (reference sequence). Losses at the gene ends were 1 base for V and 4 bases for J; bases not matched to a gene: 5. CDR3 in DNA: TGTGCCAGCAGCTTAGTTCCGGCGGGGGGGTACAATGAGCAGTTCTTC. Amino acid sequence: CASSLVPAGGYNEQFF.

This clonotype was seen only a few times. The chain couples TRBV20-1 to TRBJ2-7, with D possibly matching TRBD1 (5 bases). Germline assignment: CDR1 DFQATT and CDR2 SNEGSKA (reference sequence). The ends were cut back, 4 bases at V and 3 bases at J, with 10 bases in the middle. This CDR3 is built from 12 residues. Here the CDR3 DNA reads TGCAGTGCTAAGGGGTGGGGCTACGAGCAGTACTTC. Protein product: CSAKGWGYEQYF.

The J gene is TRBJ2-7, the V gene TRBV29-1; D is perhaps TRBD1 or TRBD2 (6 bases each). Germline CDR1 and CDR2: SQVTM and ANQGSEA. V was trimmed by 4 bases and J by 4 bases, leaving 23 bases between them. This CDR3 spans 16 amino acids. The CDR3 DNA reads TGCAGCGTTGGGGGGGCAGCGAACGTTGAGGGTTACGAGCAGTACTTC. This codes for CSVGGAANVEGYEQYF.

V gene TRBV25-1 combines with J gene TRBJ2-7; D remains ambiguous. Germline V gene lookup returns CDR1 MGHDK and CDR2 SYGVNS. V was shortened by 5 bases and J by 6 bases, with 8 bases between the two germline ends. This CDR3 has 11 residues. CDR3 nucleotide sequence: TGTGCCAGCAGTCCCCCTCCCGAGCAGTACTTC. Its translation is CASSPPPEQYF.